This T cell receptor beta chain was found in a study of STAT3 mutations in large granular lymphocyte leukemia. Study observations and caveats: All newly emerging clones after therapy were STAT3 wild type. In T-cell large granular lymphocyte leukemia, about half of patients showed multiple immunodominant subclonotypes.

A word on this clone: The antigen is unknown.

Trimming removed 6 bases at V and 3 bases at J, with 8 bases between. CDR1 and CDR2 (germline): SNHLY, FYNNEI. CDR3 size: 12 residues. The table came from immunoSEQ multiplex PCR; TCRdb's copy has only in-frame clones and leaves some out. The sample lists 25,000 to 30,000 clones; about 80% were seen once. The sequencing sample was made of peripheral blood mononuclear cells. The clonotype was recovered from a woman aged 45-60 years with T-cell large granular lymphocyte leukemia. Some clones in this sample may be carry-over from other donors' samples. The chain recombines TRBV2 with TRBJ1-2, with D perhaps matching TRBD1 (5 bases). The CDR3 DNA sequence: TGTGCCAGCAGGGGACGGGACTATGGCTACACCTTC. Protein sequence: CASRGRDYGYTF.